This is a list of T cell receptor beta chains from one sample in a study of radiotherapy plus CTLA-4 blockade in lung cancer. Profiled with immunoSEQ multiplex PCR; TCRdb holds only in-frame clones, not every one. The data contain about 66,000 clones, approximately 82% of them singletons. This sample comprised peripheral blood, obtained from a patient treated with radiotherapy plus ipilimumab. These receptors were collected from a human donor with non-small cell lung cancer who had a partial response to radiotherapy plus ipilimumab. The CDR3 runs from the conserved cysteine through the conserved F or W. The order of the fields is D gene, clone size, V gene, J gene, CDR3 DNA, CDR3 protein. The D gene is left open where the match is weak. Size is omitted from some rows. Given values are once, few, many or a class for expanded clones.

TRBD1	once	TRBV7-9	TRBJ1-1	TGTGCCAGCAGCAGAAAGACAGGGAAGAACACTGAAGCTTTCTTT	CASSRKTGKNTEAFF
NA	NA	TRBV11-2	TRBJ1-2	TGTGCCAGCACGGAGTGGAAGACAGATGGCTACACCTTC	CASTEWKTDGYTF
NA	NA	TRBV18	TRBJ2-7	TGTGCCAGCTCACCCGGGAGTGGGCCCGAGCAGTACTTC	CASSPGSGPEQYF
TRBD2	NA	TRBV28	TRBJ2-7	TGTGCCAGCAGTAAAGGGGAGGGGACGGACGAGCAGTACTTC	CASSKGEGTDEQYF
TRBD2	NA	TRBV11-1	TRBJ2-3	TGTGCCAGCAGCCTAGCGGGAGCGGTGACAGATACGCAGTATTTT	CASSLAGAVTDTQYF
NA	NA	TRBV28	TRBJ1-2	TGTGCCACCGATGCGGCAGACCATGGCTACACCTTC	CATDAADHGYTF
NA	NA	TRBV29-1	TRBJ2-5	TGCAGCGTGGTCGGTCTAGCTCGAGAGACCCAGTACTTC	CSVVGLARETQYF
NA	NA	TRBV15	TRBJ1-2	TGTGCCACCAGCAGAGATCTCGGGTTTAGCTATGGCTACACCTTC	CATSRDLGFSYGYTF
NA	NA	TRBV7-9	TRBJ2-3	TGTGCCAGCAGCTCTTCCGGGGGGCCAGATACGCAGTATTTT	CASSSSGGPDTQYF
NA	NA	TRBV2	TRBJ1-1	TGTGCCAGCCGACCAGGACAATCTGAAGCTTTCTTT	CASRPGQSEAFF
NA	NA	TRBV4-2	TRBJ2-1	TGTGCCAGCAGCCCGGGTGGGACATACTCCTACAATGAGCAGTTCTTC	CASSPGGTYSYNEQFF
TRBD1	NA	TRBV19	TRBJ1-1	TGTGCCAGTAGTCCGACAGGGGAGTTAACTGAAGCTTTCTTT	CASSPTGELTEAFF
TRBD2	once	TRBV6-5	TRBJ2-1	TGTGCCAGCACCCGAGGGGGGACTAGCGGCAATGAGCAGTTCTTC	CASTRGGTSGNEQFF
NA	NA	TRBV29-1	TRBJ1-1	TGCAGCGCCCTGGGGGGGGACACTGAAGCTTTCTTT	CSALGGDTEAFF
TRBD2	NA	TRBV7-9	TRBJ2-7	TGTGCCAGCAGCAACCGACCCCCGCGGGAGACGAGCGAGCAGTACTTC	CASSNRPPRETSEQYF
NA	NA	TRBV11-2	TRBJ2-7	TGTGCCAGCAGCACCGTAGGGGGCGAGCAGTACTTC	CASSTVGGEQYF
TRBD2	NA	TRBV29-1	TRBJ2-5	TGCAGCGTTTGTAGCGGGAGTGGAGAGACCCAGTACTTC	CSVCSGSGETQYF
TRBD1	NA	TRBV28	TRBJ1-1	TGTGCCAGCAAAGAGCCGGGACAGGGGGTCACTGAAGCTTTCTTT	CASKEPGQGVTEAFF
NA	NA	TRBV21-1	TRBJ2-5	TGTGCCAGCAGCAAAAGGACAGGGAGAAAGACCCAGTACTTC	CASSKRTGRKTQYF
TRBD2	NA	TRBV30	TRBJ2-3	TGTGCCTGGAGTGTTGGGGGAGGGAGCCATACGCAGTATTTT	CAWSVGGGSHTQYF
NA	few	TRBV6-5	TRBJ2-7	TGTGCCAGCAGTTACGACGGGAGTAGCTACGAGCAGTACTTC	CASSYDGSSYEQYF
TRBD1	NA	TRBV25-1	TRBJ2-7	TGTGCCAGCAGCTCGGCCTACAGGGGATCCTACGAGCAGTACTTC	CASSSAYRGSYEQYF
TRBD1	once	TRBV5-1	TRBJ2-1	TGCGCCAGCAGCCCCGGACAGGGGGTTGACAATGAGCAGTTCTTC	CASSPGQGVDNEQFF
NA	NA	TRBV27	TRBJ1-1	TGTGCCAGCAGTTTAAATGAGGGCACTGAAGCTTTCTTT	CASSLNEGTEAFF
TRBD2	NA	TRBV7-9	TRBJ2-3	TGTGCCAGCAGCTTAGTCTTAAGCGGGAACACAGATACGCAGTATTTT	CASSLVLSGNTDTQYF
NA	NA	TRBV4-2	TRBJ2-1	TGTGCCAGCAGCCAAGGTGGAACTAGCAGTTACAATGAGCAGTTCTTC	CASSQGGTSSYNEQFF
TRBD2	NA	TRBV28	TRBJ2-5	TGTGCCAGCACCAAGGGACTAGCGGGAGGGCGATCCCGAGAGACCCAGTACTTC	CASTKGLAGGRSRETQYF
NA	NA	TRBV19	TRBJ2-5	TGTGCCAGTAGTATAGATCGGGCCGGAGGCACCCAGTACTTC	CASSIDRAGGTQYF
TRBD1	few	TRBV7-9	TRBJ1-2	TGTGCCAGCAGCGACGCCGGGACAGGGACGGACTATGGCTACACCTTC	CASSDAGTGTDYGYTF
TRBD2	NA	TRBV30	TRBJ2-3	TGTGCCTGGAGTGGCGGGAGGGCAGATACGCAGTATTTT	CAWSGGRADTQYF
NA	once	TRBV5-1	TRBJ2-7	TGCGCCAGCAGCCCGGGGGGCAGGGACTACGAGCAGTACTTC	CASSPGGRDYEQYF
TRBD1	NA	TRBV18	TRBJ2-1	TGTGCCAGCTCACCGAGGGACAGGGTTAACGATGAGCAGTTCTTC	CASSPRDRVNDEQFF
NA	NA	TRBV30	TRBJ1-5	TGTGCCTGGGGCCCGGGACACCATAATCAGCCCCAGCATTTT	CAWGPGHHNQPQHF
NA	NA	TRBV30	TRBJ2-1	TGTGCCTGGAGTGGGGCTGTAGAGCAGTTCTTC	CAWSGAVEQFF
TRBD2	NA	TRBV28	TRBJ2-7	TGTGCCAGCAGTTGGCTAGCGGGAGCCTACGAGCAGTACTTC	CASSWLAGAYEQYF
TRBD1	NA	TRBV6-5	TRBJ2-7	TGTGCCAGCAGTCAAGGGACAGGCGCCGAGCAGTACTTC	CASSQGTGAEQYF
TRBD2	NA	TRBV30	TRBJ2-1	TGTGCCTGGGCCGGGGGACTAGCGGGATATGAGCAGTTCTTC	CAWAGGLAGYEQFF
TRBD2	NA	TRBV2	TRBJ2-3	TGTGCCAGCAGTGCCGGGCGGGAGGTCGTAGATACGCAGTATTTT	CASSAGREVVDTQYF
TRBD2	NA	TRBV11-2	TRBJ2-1	TGTGCCAGCAGCCCCCGACTAGCGGGCAACAATGAGCAGTTCTTC	CASSPRLAGNNEQFF